This T cell receptor beta chain was identified in a study of cytomegalovirus exposure and HLA in healthy donors. Trimming left V 8 bases short and J 2 bases short, with 12 bases between. Germline CDR1 reads MNHNS; CDR2 reads SASEGT. The CDR3 contains 13 residues. Comments on this clone: Its antigen is as yet unknown.

Overall study findings and caveats: A later analysis linked some 17,000 TCR beta sequences to HLA alleles at 0.05 false discovery rate.

Primers: 60 Vbeta forward and 13 Jbeta reverse. This table comes from immunoSEQ multiplex PCR, and its TCRdb copy is limited to in-frame clones, with some not included. The sample includes approximately 200,000 clones. The receptor was isolated from a boy aged 10-17 years in good health and CMV-seronegative. The chain combines TRBV6-1 with TRBJ2-5; D might be TRBD2 (5 bases). Sequencing was done on a sample of PBMCs. CDR3 DNA sequence: TGTGCCAGCCAGAGAGGGAGTCAAGAGACCCAGTACTTC. Amino acids: CASQRGSQETQYF.